This T cell receptor beta chain came from a study of OX40 agonist ivuxolimab in advanced cancers. On the study more broadly: One hepatocellular carcinoma and a couple of cutaneous melanoma patients partially responded. Findings and limits, study-wide: It was also the case that some nonresponders had low normalized T-cell clonal expansion.

Turning to this clone: Its cognate antigen is unknown.

Repertoires were generated with immunoSEQ multiplex PCR, while TCRdb's copy carries only in-frame clones and drops some. The data hold approximately 47,000 clones, with over 85% observed a single time. The sequenced sample was CD4+ or CD8+ T cells sorted from blood, obtained in a trial of the OX40 agonist ivuxolimab. The receptor's source is an adult with an advanced solid tumor such as melanoma, head and neck, liver or kidney cancer.

The CDR3 DNA follows: TGTGCCAGCAGTCCCCAACATTCGAACACTGAAGCTTTCTTT. It codes for CASSPQHSNTEAFF. The rearrangement links TRBV28 to TRBJ1-1; D is ambiguous. Germline values: CDR1 MDHEN, CDR2 SYDVKM. This CDR3 spans 14 amino acids. V was clipped by 5 bases and J by 1 base, with 11 bases between them.